Below, 24 T cell receptor beta chains from the same sample are listed, as sequenced in a study of cytomegalovirus exposure and HLA in healthy donors. Repertoires were generated with immunoSEQ multiplex PCR, while TCRdb's copy carries only in-frame clones and drops some. The repertoire holds 150,000 to 200,000 clones, with about 96% as singletons. The sequencing sample was made of PBMCs. The receptors stem from a woman in her late teens or twenties in good health and CMV-seronegative.

The chain joins TRBV27 to TRBJ1-1, with D possibly being TRBD1 (6 bases). V was shortened by 3 bases and J by 2 bases, with 13 bases between the two germline ends. The length of the CDR3 is 15 residues. CDR1 and CDR2 (germline): MNHEY, SMNVEV (reference sequence). The CDR3 DNA is TGTGCCAGCAGTTTTTACGGGACACTCAACACTGAAGCTTTCTTT. Translation gives CASSFYGTLNTEAFF.

The DNA for the CDR3 is TGTGCCAGCAGGCCGGGACAGGGATCTGACACTGAAGCTTTCTTT. Its translation: CASRPGQGSDTEAFF. The chain links TRBV21-1 to TRBJ1-1; the D call in the table, TRBD1, was not verified against the DNA. TRBV21-1 is noted as a pseudogene. The CDR3 has 15 residues.

The chain couples TRBV20-1 to TRBJ2-7; D gene uncertain. Trimming stripped 6 bases from V and 3 bases from J, with 9 bases between. Germline CDR1 and CDR2: DFQATT and SNEGSKA (reference sequence). CDR3 length: 11 amino acids. CDR3 DNA: TGCAGTGCCGACAATGGCTACGAGCAGTACTTC. Encoded protein: CSADNGYEQYF.

The rearrangement links TRBV5-6 to TRBJ2-1, with 9 bases aligning to TRBD1. The CDR3 has 15 residues. In germline, CDR1 is SGHDT, CDR2 YYEEEE. The V and J ends lost 3 bases and 4 bases, in that order; junction bases with no gene match: 5. This CDR3 is CASSWVGQGYNEQFF. DNA for the CDR3: TGTGCCAGCAGCTGGGTGGGACAGGGTTACAATGAGCAGTTCTTC.

In nucleotides, the CDR3 is TGTGCCAGCAGTTTCGAGAGGGACACTGAAGCTTTCTTT. This encodes CASSFERDTEAFF. The chain links TRBV6-5 to TRBJ1-1; D is ambiguous. The V gene lost 4 bases and the J gene lost 3 bases, with 9 bases spanning the gap. The CDR3 spans 13 residues. Germline CDR1 MNHEY, CDR2 SVGAGI.

This sequence joins TRBV5-1 and TRBJ2-7; TRBD2 aligns across 8 bases. Germline values: CDR1 SGHRS, CDR2 YFSETQ. V was clipped by 4 bases and J by 4 bases; unmatched bases: 10. The CDR3 is 15 residues long. The CDR3 DNA follows: TGCGCCAGCAGCCTCCTTAGCGGGACTTATTACGAGCAGTACTTC. It encodes CASSLLSGTYYEQYF.

This rearrangement joins TRBV9 to TRBJ2-5; 12 bases align to TRBD2. The germline V gene has CDR1 SGDLS and CDR2 YYNGEE. With V trimmed by 0 bases and J by 4 bases, 1 base remained unmatched. The CDR3 runs 15 residues. The CDR3 loop is CASSVASGGAETQYF. The DNA for the CDR3 is TGTGCCAGCAGCGTAGCTAGCGGGGGGGCAGAGACCCAGTACTTC.

The chain combines TRBV7-2 with TRBJ1-2; 8 nucleotides align to TRBD1. Germline loops: CDR1 SGHTA, CDR2 FQGNSA. The CDR3 spans 13 residues. V trimming: 5 bases; J trimming: 3 bases; junction bases outside the gene matches: 2. The CDR3 is CASSQGAHYGYTF. CDR3 coding DNA: TGTGCCAGCAGCCAGGGGGCGCACTATGGCTACACCTTC.

The chain joins TRBV4-1 to TRBJ2-5; no firm D call. V was cut by 1 base and J by 1 base, with 10 bases left in between. The CDR3 is made up of 15 amino acids. CDR1 MGHRA and CDR2 YSYEKL come from the germline V gene. CDR3 residues: CASSQGVAPQETQYF. The CDR3 bases are TGCGCCAGCAGCCAAGGGGTAGCACCCCAAGAGACCCAGTACTTC.

CDR3: CASSSGGSGDTQYF. CDR3 DNA: TGTGCCAGTAGTTCGGGGGGCTCCGGAGATACGCAGTATTTT. The chain recombines TRBV19 with TRBJ2-3, with a tentative D call TRBD2 (7 bases). This CDR3 is 14 amino acids long. The germline V and J ends were trimmed by 5 bases and 5 bases, with 14 bases remaining between them. Germline CDR1 LNHDA, CDR2 SQIVND (reference sequence).

This chain joins TRBV5-6 and TRBJ1-5; D may be TRBD1 (5 bases). From germline, CDR1 is SGHDT and CDR2 YYEEEE. CDR3 length: 15 amino acids. Trimming stripped 1 base from V and 2 bases from J, with 10 bases between. CDR3 in amino acids: CASSLWGGGNQPQHF. The CDR3 region has the DNA TGTGCCAGCAGCTTGTGGGGCGGGGGCAATCAGCCCCAGCATTTT.

The rearrangement uses TRBV29-1 and TRBJ1-3, with TRBD1 matching 7 bases. After removal of 7 bases from V and 1 base from J, the junction contained 1 base not matched to a gene. Looked up from germline, CDR1 is SQVTM and CDR2 is ANQGSEA. The CDR3 is 12 amino acids. The CDR3, as DNA: TGCAGCGCAGGGGGATCTGGAAACACCATATATTTT. Amino acids: CSAGGSGNTIYF.

Remarks on this clone: This sample also contains other DNA sequences that code for the same CDR3. The rearrangement links TRBV27 to TRBJ2-2, with 7 bases that match TRBD1. The CDR3 consists of 14 residues. Germline V gene data show CDR1 as MNHEY and CDR2 as SMNVEV (reference sequence). V was clipped by 4 bases and J by 4 bases; unmatched bases: 3. CDR3 coding DNA: TGTGCCAGCAGTTCCCGACAGGGCACCGGGGAGCTGTTTTTT. It yields the protein CASSSRQGTGELFF.

V and J are TRBV19 and TRBJ1-5; 10 nucleotides align to TRBD1. This CDR3 comprises 16 residues. The V gene's germline CDR1 is LNHDA and CDR2 SQIVND (reference sequence). V lost 3 bases to trimming and J lost 1 base; unmatched junction nucleotides: 3. CDR3 loop: CASSIRQGASNQPQHF. CDR3 nucleotide sequence: TGTGCCAGTAGTATTAGACAGGGGGCAAGCAATCAGCCCCAGCATTTT.

The J gene is TRBJ2-1, the V gene TRBV7-9; D may be TRBD2 (6 bases). Germline CDR1 reads SEHNR; CDR2 reads FQNEAQ (reference sequence). V shed 8 bases and J shed 5 bases, with 16 bases lying between them. This CDR3 has 14 residues. The CDR3 region is CASGLTGVNNEQFF. The DNA of the CDR3 is TGTGCCAGCGGACTCACGGGGGTAAACAATGAGCAGTTCTTC.

DNA of the CDR3: TGTGCCAGCAGTTTCCGACAGGGTCCTTACAATGAGCAGTTCTTC. It codes for CASSFRQGPYNEQFF. The chain links TRBV2 to TRBJ2-1; TRBD1 aligns across 7 bases. This CDR3 region has 15 residues. V shed 5 bases and J 4 bases; nucleotides not matched to a gene: 8. The germline V gene encodes CDR1 SNHLY and CDR2 FYNNEI.

V is TRBV18 and J is TRBJ2-7; the D gene is possibly TRBD1 (6 bases). Looked up from germline, CDR1 is KGHSH and CDR2 is LQKENI. The CDR3 consists of 13 residues. With 4 bases removed from V and 6 bases from J, the gap between germline ends came to 13 bases. This CDR3 reads CASSLRQAPEQYF. For the CDR3, the DNA is TGTGCCAGCTCACTCAGACAGGCCCCCGAGCAGTACTTC.

This clone was seen a single time. The chain uses TRBV28 and TRBJ2-2; D gene unclear. This CDR3 comprises 16 residues. The V end lost 6 bases, the J end lost 5 bases, and 19 bases lay between the germline ends. Germline lookup yields CDR1 MDHEN and CDR2 SYDVKM. The CDR3 region has the DNA TGTGCCAGCAGAATGCCTAGAGAGGTCTTAACCGGGGAGCTGTTTTTT. Amino acids: CASRMPREVLTGELFF. The full variable domain, in which reference TRBV28 and TRBJ2-2 provide the parts outside the CDR3, is DVKVTQSSRYLVKRTGEKVFLECVQDMDHENMFWYRQDPGLGLRLIYFSYDVKMKEKGDIPEGYSVSREKKERFSLILESASTNQTSMYLCASRMPREVLTGELFFGEGSRLTVL.

This clone was observed a single time. V usage is TRBV14 and J usage is TRBJ2-1; D is undetermined. V lost 0 bases to trimming and J lost 0 bases, with 6 bases between them. Per the germline V gene, CDR1 is SGHDN and CDR2 is FVKESK. The CDR3 loop spans 15 amino acids. CDR3 coding DNA: TGTGCCAGCAGCCAAGACGAGAGCTCCTACAATGAGCAGTTCTTC. It translates to CASSQDESSYNEQFF.

V and J are TRBV7-9 and TRBJ2-7; D may be TRBD2 (5 bases). Germline V gene data show CDR1 as SEHNR and CDR2 as FQNEAQ (reference sequence). V lost 5 bases, J lost 2 bases, and 13 bases lay in between. The CDR3 length is 14 residues. The CDR3 sequence is CASSEMGSPYEQYF. The CDR3 nucleotides are TGTGCCAGCAGCGAGATGGGGAGTCCCTACGAGCAGTACTTC.

DNA for the CDR3: TGTGCCAGCAGCGCGGGACTAGCGGGGGCCTACGAGCAGTACTTC. Protein sequence: CASSAGLAGAYEQYF. The genes are TRBV7-2 and TRBJ2-7; 14 nucleotides agree with TRBD2. This CDR3 region has 15 residues. V lost 5 bases, J lost 2 bases, and 2 bases stayed unmatched. Per the germline V gene, CDR1 is SGHTA and CDR2 is FQGNSA.

This chain connects TRBV29-1 to TRBJ2-7; 7 bases agree with TRBD2. The CDR3 contains 15 residues. Germline V gene data show CDR1 as SQVTM and CDR2 as ANQGSEA. V trimming: 0 bases; J trimming: 7 bases; junction bases outside the gene matches: 12. The CDR3 coding sequence is TGCAGCGTTGAAGACGGGAGCGGGGCCCCTTGGGAGCAGTACTTC. Translated, it gives CSVEDGSGAPWEQYF.

This clone was counted once. The CDR3 DNA follows: TGTGCCAGCAGCTTGGATCCCCTAGCGGCAAACGAGCAGTTCTTC. It specifies CASSLDPLAANEQFF. The chain has TRBV5-6 and TRBJ2-1; 7 bases are a match to TRBD2. V lost 0 bases and J lost 10; bases outside the gene matches: 10. The CDR3 has 15 residues. Germline V gives CDR1 SGHDT, CDR2 YYEEEE.

V usage is TRBV7-9 and J usage is TRBJ1-1, with TRBD1 matching 9 bases. The CDR3 consists of 14 residues. CDR1 SEHNR and CDR2 FQNEAQ come from the germline V gene (reference sequence). V lost 5 bases to trimming and J lost 1 base; unmatched junction nucleotides: 2. DNA for the CDR3: TGTGCCAGCAGCCCGACAGGGGGGAACACTGAAGCTTTCTTT. Residues: CASSPTGGNTEAFF.